A selection of T cell receptor beta chains follows, all from one sample in a study of blood T cell repertoires in COVID-19. Profiling relied on immunoSEQ multiplex PCR, and the TCRdb table lists in-frame clones only, not all of them. The data hold around 300,000 clones, with 89% observed a single time. Sample: peripheral blood. Receptors originate from a woman aged 40 to 50 who had recovered from COVID-19. Both conserved end residues are part of each CDR3. D genes are given only for firm matches. Rows give clone size only sometimes, using once, few, many, or a class for an expanded clone.

d_call	v_call	clone_size	j_call	cdr3_nt	cdr3_aa
TRBD1	TRBV5-5	NA	TRBJ2-7	TGTGCCAGCAGCCGTCAGGGGGCGGATGGTTACGAGCAGTACTTC	CASSRQGADGYEQYF
TRBD1	TRBV4-1	NA	TRBJ1-4	TGCGCCAGCAGCCAGGCCCAGGGCAGGGGGAGAACTAATGAAAAACTGTTTTTT	CASSQAQGRGRTNEKLFF
TRBD1	TRBV30	NA	TRBJ1-3	TGTGCCTGGAGTGAAGGGGACAGGGCCTACTCTGGAAACACCATATATTTT	CAWSEGDRAYSGNTIYF
TRBD2	TRBV14	few	TRBJ2-2	TGTGCCAGCAGCCGACTAGCGGGAGGGTTTTTGAACACCGGGGAGCTGTTTTTT	CASSRLAGGFLNTGELFF
TRBD2	TRBV27	NA	TRBJ2-1	TGTGCCAGCAGACCTGGGACTAGCGGGGCTTCCTACAATGAGCAGTTCTTC	CASRPGTSGASYNEQFF
TRBD1	TRBV25-1	NA	TRBJ2-5	TGTGCCAGCAGCTTGGGGACAGGGAGCCTAGAGACCCAGTACTTC	CASSLGTGSLETQYF
NA	TRBV28	NA	TRBJ2-6	TGTGCCAGCAGATCGGGATCTGGGGCCAACGTCCTGACTTTC	CASRSGSGANVLTF
NA	TRBV11-3	NA	TRBJ2-7	TGTGCCAGCAGCTTGGACAGACCAGGGACCTCCTACGAGCAGTACTTC	CASSLDRPGTSYEQYF
NA	TRBV19	NA	TRBJ2-1	TGTGCCAGTCTTCCCCAGGCGGGCTCCTACAATGAGCAGTTCTTC	CASLPQAGSYNEQFF
TRBD2	TRBV4-1	NA	TRBJ2-3	TGCGCCAGCAGCCAAGATAGCGGGATTGATACGCAGTATTTT	CASSQDSGIDTQYF
TRBD2	TRBV9	NA	TRBJ2-1	TGTGCCAGCAGCTGGAAAGGTGGAGAGCGGGAGGCGGGTGAGCAGTTCTTC	CASSWKGGEREAGEQFF
NA	TRBV10-3	NA	TRBJ2-2	TGTGCCATCAGTGTGGTGACTACCCCGGGCGTGGGTGGCACAGGGGAGCTGTTTTTT	CAISVVTTPGVGGTGELFF
NA	TRBV19	NA	TRBJ2-3	TGTGCCAGTAGTATTGGTAGCCGCACAGATACGCAGTATTTT	CASSIGSRTDTQYF
NA	TRBV28	NA	TRBJ2-7	TGTGCCAGCAGTTACAGGGAAGAGCAGTACTTC	CASSYREEQYF
NA	TRBV11-3	NA	TRBJ2-2	TGTGCCAGCAGCTTAGTGTGGCTAGAGGGAAGCACCGGGGAGCTGTTTTTT	CASSLVWLEGSTGELFF
TRBD1	TRBV10-2	NA	TRBJ1-6	TGCGCCAGCAGTGGCCCGGGACAGGGGGGGACACCCCTCCACTTT	CASSGPGQGGTPLHF
NA	TRBV5-4	once	TRBJ2-1	TGTGCCAGCAGCTTGCCCACGACTGGAAATGAGCAGTTCTTC	CASSLPTTGNEQFF
TRBD2	TRBV11-2	NA	TRBJ2-5	TGTGCCAGCAGCGGAAGACTAGCGGGACTGGGGGAGACCCAGTACTTC	CASSGRLAGLGETQYF
TRBD1	TRBV6-5	NA	TRBJ1-1	TGTGCCAGCAGTTACGACAGGGCCACTGAAGCTTTCTTT	CASSYDRATEAFF
NA	TRBV6-1	NA	TRBJ1-1	TGTGCCAGCAGTGAGACGCAGGACACTGAAGCTTTCTTT	CASSETQDTEAFF
NA	TRBV6-5	NA	TRBJ2-5	TGTGCCAGCAGTAATACAGGGTGGGAGACCCAGTACTTC	CASSNTGWETQYF
TRBD2	TRBV2	NA	TRBJ2-7	TGTGCCATAGAGCCGGGACTACCAGACTCACCCTACGAGCAGTACTTC	CAIEPGLPDSPYEQYF
NA	TRBV28	once	TRBJ1-3	TGTGCCAGCACAGATGTACAGGGTCACTCTGGAAACACCATATATTTT	CASTDVQGHSGNTIYF
NA	TRBV5-8	NA	TRBJ2-1	TGTGCCAGCAGCTGGGGAGTGTTTGGTCTCTACAATGAGCAGTTCTTC	CASSWGVFGLYNEQFF
TRBD2	TRBV29-1	NA	TRBJ2-3	TGCAGCGTGACGGGACTAGCGGGAGGGACAGATACGCAGTATTTT	CSVTGLAGGTDTQYF
TRBD1	TRBV5-1	NA	TRBJ1-1	TGCGCCAGCAGCGAGACAGGGGCAGAGTTAGCTGAAGCTTTCTTT	CASSETGAELAEAFF
TRBD1	TRBV2	NA	TRBJ1-2	TGTGCCAGCAGTGTGAGGGGACAGGGGGCACGCGGCTATGGCTACACCTTC	CASSVRGQGARGYGYTF
NA	TRBV12-3/TRBV12-4	NA	TRBJ2-7	TGTGCCAGCAGTTGGGGACATTACTACGAGCAGTACTTC	CASSWGHYYEQYF
TRBD1	TRBV19	few	TRBJ2-7	TGTGCCAGTAGTGCCGGGACAGGGGGCCCTCGGGAGCAGTACTTC	CASSAGTGGPREQYF
NA	TRBV5-1	NA	TRBJ2-7	TGCGCCAGCAGTGAGGGAGGAAACTCCTACGAGCAGTACTTC	CASSEGGNSYEQYF
NA	TRBV27	NA	TRBJ2-7	TGTGCCAGCAGTTTATCCTACGGCTCCTACGAGCAGTACTTC	CASSLSYGSYEQYF
NA	TRBV6-5	NA	TRBJ2-3	TGTGCCAGTCACAGGGGCACAGATACGCAGTATTTT	CASHRGTDTQYF
TRBD1	TRBV6-5	few	TRBJ1-5	TGTGCCAGCAGCCCGACAGGGATTCAGCCCCAGCATTTT	CASSPTGIQPQHF
NA	TRBV3-1/TRBV3-2	few	TRBJ1-5	TGTGCCAGCAGCCAAGACGGGACTCTCAATCAGCCCCAGCATTTT	CASSQDGTLNQPQHF
NA	TRBV10-3	NA	TRBJ2-7	TGTGCCATCAGTGTTAGCGTCTTAGAGCAGTACTTC	CAISVSVLEQYF
NA	TRBV19	NA	TRBJ2-7	TGTGCCAGTAGTAGCCTGCTAGCGAACGAGCAGTACTTC	CASSSLLANEQYF
TRBD2	TRBV27	NA	TRBJ2-1	TGTGCCAGCAGTTTAACTAGCGGGAGTTTTGAGCAGTTCTTC	CASSLTSGSFEQFF
NA	TRBV7-2	NA	TRBJ1-4	TGTGCCAGCAGCCCCACGGGGGGCGGAGGTGAAAAACTGTTTTTT	CASSPTGGGGEKLFF
TRBD1	TRBV19	few	TRBJ2-7	TGTGCCAGTAGTAGGGGACAGGGGGCGAGCGAGCAGTACTTC	CASSRGQGASEQYF
NA	TRBV13	NA	TRBJ2-1	TGTGCCAGCAGCTTAGTCGCGGGACGGGTTCCCAATGAGCAGTTCTTC	CASSLVAGRVPNEQFF
NA	TRBV29-1	NA	TRBJ2-5	TGCAGCGTGATTCCAGTGGGGGGTCAAGAGACCCAGTACTTC	CSVIPVGGQETQYF
TRBD1	TRBV30	NA	TRBJ2-1	TGTGCCTGGACCGCGGACAGGGGAAGGTACAATGAGCAGTTCTTC	CAWTADRGRYNEQFF
TRBD2	TRBV6-5	NA	TRBJ2-3	TGTGCCATAGGGCGGGGGAGCACAGATACGCAGTATTTT	CAIGRGSTDTQYF
NA	TRBV5-5	NA	TRBJ1-1	TGTGCCAGCAGCCCACAGGTTACTGAAGCTTTCTTT	CASSPQVTEAFF
TRBD2	TRBV12-5	NA	TRBJ2-1	TGTGCTAGTGGTCTATCACGGGGTAGCGGGACCTACAATGAGCAGTTCTTC	CASGLSRGSGTYNEQFF
NA	TRBV28	NA	TRBJ1-6	TGTGCCAGCAGTTTATTTTATGCGGACAGCCCAAATTCACCCCTCCACTTT	CASSLFYADSPNSPLHF
TRBD2	TRBV7-9	NA	TRBJ2-2	TGTGCCAGCAGCTTAGAGGGAGGGCCGGCCGGGGAGCTGTTTTTT	CASSLEGGPAGELFF
TRBD1	TRBV25-1	few	TRBJ1-4	TGTGCCAGCAGATCCGGGACAGGGAGGGAAAAACTGTTTTTT	CASRSGTGREKLFF
TRBD2	TRBV7-2	NA	TRBJ2-1	TGTGCCAGCAGCTCTCGCGCGGGAGGGCCCTACAATGAGCAGTTCTTC	CASSSRAGGPYNEQFF
TRBD1	TRBV5-1	few	TRBJ2-6	TGCGCCAGCAGCCCCGGGACAGGGTCGCAAGGGGCCAACGTCCTGACTTTC	CASSPGTGSQGANVLTF
TRBD2	TRBV7-3	NA	TRBJ2-1	TGTGCCAGCAGCCTCGGACTAGCGGGAATCAATGAGCAGTTCTTC	CASSLGLAGINEQFF
NA	TRBV4-1	NA	TRBJ2-7	TGCGCCAGCAGCCAAGTCGGGGGAGACTCTTCCTACGAGCAGTACTTC	CASSQVGGDSSYEQYF
NA	TRBV24-1	NA	TRBJ2-5	TGTGCCACCATTATTTGTCAAGGCTTCAGGGTGGAGACCCAGTACTTC	CATIICQGFRVETQYF
TRBD2	TRBV28	NA	TRBJ2-2	TGTGCCAGCAGTTCCGGAGGACTAGCGGGAGACACCGGGGAGCTGTTTTTT	CASSSGGLAGDTGELFF
TRBD1	TRBV7-7	NA	TRBJ2-2	TGTGCTAGCAGCCAACAGGGGCCCGGGGAGCTGTTTTTT	CASSQQGPGELFF
NA	TRBV2	NA	TRBJ1-3	TGTGCCAGCAGGGTGAGCGCTGGAAACACCATATATTTT	CASRVSAGNTIYF
NA	TRBV28	NA	TRBJ1-5	TGTGCCAGCAGTTTACAACAGCCTCCCCAGCATTTT	CASSLQQPPQHF
NA	TRBV28	NA	TRBJ1-2	TGTGCCAGCAACGAAGGGGGTCATGGCTACACCTTC	CASNEGGHGYTF
NA	TRBV25-1	NA	TRBJ2-1	TGTGCCAGCAGTGTTAGCGGCAGCTCCTACAATGAGCAGTTCTTC	CASSVSGSSYNEQFF